One sample yielded the 17 T cell receptor beta chains listed below, sequenced in a study of immune heterogeneity within non-small cell lung tumors. A multiplex PCR containing 32 V primers and 13 J primers was used to amplify TCR beta CDR3. TCRdb re-called the multiplex PCR reads with MiXCR, one entry per CDR3 protein. The sample has about 7,200 distinct CDR3 sequences, around a fifth seen once. For each sample, template was approximately 0.6 ug of bulk tumor genomic DNA. Collection of several biopsies per primary tumor, spaced far apart, took place during surgery. Patients went through curative surgery, and their non-small cell lung cancer was untreated and newly diagnosed. What was sequenced was lung tumor tissue. These receptors were taken from a man in his sixties with non-small cell lung cancer.

With regard to this clonotype: Just one base apart from a much larger clone, this may be a read error. This sequence joins TRBV7-2 and TRBJ2-7; 10 nucleotides line up with TRBD2. This CDR3 is 17 amino acids long. Germline V lookup: CDR1 SGHTA, CDR2 FQGNSA. With V trimmed by 1 base and J by 2 bases, 8 bases remained unmatched. This chain's CDR3 is CASSLVVSGRSPYEQYF. The CDR3 coding sequence is TGTGCCAGCAGCTTAGTGGTTAGCGGGAGGTCCCCCTACGAGCAGTACTTC.

This clonotype occurred once. Given a much more abundant clone one base away, this may be a read error. The CDR3 DNA sequence: TGCAGTGCTAGAGTAACGGGAGGGCCCCTAGGCAAAAACATTCAGTACTTC. Its protein is CSARVTGGPLGKNIQYF. V gene TRBV20-1 combines with J gene TRBJ2-4; TRBD2 matches 8 bases. The V segment lost 1 base and the J segment 3 bases; nucleotides outside the gene matches: 11. There are 17 residues in the CDR3. Looked up from germline, CDR1 is DFQATT and CDR2 is SNEGSKA (reference sequence).

By frequency in the sample, this clonotype is medium-sized (0.01 to 0.1%). The chain carries TRBV12-3 or TRBV12-4 and TRBJ1-1, with D perhaps matching TRBD1 (5 bases). The CDR3 is 14 residues long. V was shortened by 0 bases and J by 1 base, with 6 bases between the two germline ends. In nucleotides, the CDR3 is TGTGCCAGCAGTTTAGCAGGGACGAACACTGAAGCTTTCTTT. As protein: CASSLAGTNTEAFF.

Remarks on this clonotype: A read error may be the cause here, since a much bigger clone is one base away. The chain recombines TRBV18 with TRBJ2-6, with D perhaps TRBD1 (5 bases). This CDR3 has 15 residues. From germline, CDR1 is KGHSH and CDR2 LQKENI. CDR3 DNA: TGTGCCAGCTCACCACCGAGCTCTGGGGCCAACGTCCTGTCTTTC. It is translated as CASSPPSSGANVLSF.

This chain connects TRBV25-1 to TRBJ2-5, with TRBD2 matching 8 bases. This CDR3 is built from 19 residues. Germline CDR1 is MGHDK and CDR2 is SYGVNS. V was pared by 2 bases and J by 5 bases, with 19 bases of the junction left unmatched. CDR3 loop: CASSEPPLGLDPNGETQYF. CDR3 in DNA: TGTGCCAGCAGTGAACCGCCCCTGGGACTAGATCCAAACGGGGAGACCCAGTACTTC.

By frequency in the sample, this clonotype is medium-sized. This chain uses TRBV7-9 with TRBJ1-3; no clear D. Trimming took 0 bases from V and 0 from J, leaving 9 bases between them. CDR3 length: 16 residues. Per the germline V gene, CDR1 is SEHNR and CDR2 is FQNEAQ (reference sequence). The DNA for the CDR3 is TGTGCCAGCAGCTTAGCGGGATTTTACTCTGGAAACACCATATATTTT. Its protein product is CASSLAGFYSGNTIYF.

This clonotype was observed many times. The genes are TRBV9 and TRBJ2-1; unclear D gene. Germline V gene sequence: CDR1 SGDLS, CDR2 YYNGEE. Trimming shortened V by 4 bases and J by 10 bases, and 12 bases separated the two germline ends. The CDR3 is made up of 12 amino acids. CDR3 sequence: CASSIQAGEQFF. The CDR3 DNA follows: TGTGCCAGCAGCATTCAAGCCGGGGAGCAGTTCTTC. The full variable domain, rest sourced from reference TRBV9 and TRBJ2-1, is DSGVTQTPKHLITATGQRVTLRCSPRSGDLSVYWYQQSLDQGLQFLIQYYNGEERAKGNILERFSAQQFPDLHSELNLSSLELGDSALYFCASSIQAGEQFFGPGTRLTVL.

The sample holds many counts of this clonotype. This sequence joins TRBV12-3 or TRBV12-4 and TRBJ2-5, with 8 positions matching TRBD1. This CDR3 comprises 14 residues. V lost 3 bases and J lost 3; bases outside the gene matches: 3. For the CDR3, the DNA is TGTGCCAGCAGTTTTACGGACAGGGAAGAGACCCAGTACTTC. It translates to CASSFTDREETQYF.

There are many counts of this clonotype. The V and J genes are TRBV12-3 or TRBV12-4 and TRBJ1-1; D unresolved. The V end lost 2 bases, the J end lost 1 base, and 5 bases lay between the germline ends. The CDR3 contains 13 residues. The CDR3 region is CASSLRENTEAFF. In DNA form, the CDR3 reads TGTGCCAGCAGTTTAAGGGAGAACACTGAAGCTTTCTTT.

This clonotype is categorized as medium-sized. The chain recombines TRBV20-1 with TRBJ1-4; 9 nucleotides line up with TRBD1. With V trimmed by 2 bases and J by 5 bases, 0 bases remained unmatched. Germline assignment: CDR1 DFQATT and CDR2 SNEGSKA (reference sequence). The CDR3 contains 13 residues. The CDR3 is CSARTGGNEKLFF. CDR3 coding DNA: TGCAGTGCTAGAACAGGGGGCAATGAAAAACTGTTTTTT.

By share of the sample, this clonotype is medium-sized. This sequence joins TRBV2 and TRBJ1-3, with D perhaps matching TRBD1 (5 bases). The CDR3 length is 14 residues. Germline CDR1 is SNHLY and CDR2 is FYNNEI. The V gene lost 4 bases and the J gene lost 4 bases, with 11 bases spanning the gap. CDR3: CASSVRGGGNTIYF. The CDR3 nucleotides are TGTGCCAGCAGTGTGAGGGGAGGAGGAAACACCATATATTTT.

This clonotype is categorized as medium-sized. J is TRBJ1-6 and V is TRBV20-1; D is ambiguous. There are 16 residues in the CDR3. Germline CDR1 reads DFQATT; CDR2 reads SNEGSKA (reference sequence). V was pared by 1 base and J by 5 bases, with 15 bases between. The CDR3 nucleotides read TGCAGTGCTAGAGGCCGACGGATGAGGGATAATTCACCCCTCCACTTT. This translates into CSARGRRMRDNSPLHF.

This clonotype was found a few times. The chain is built from TRBV5-6 and TRBJ2-7; D gene ambiguous. Germline-derived CDR1 and CDR2 are SGHDT and YYEEEE. There are 13 residues in the CDR3. Trimming shortened V by 4 bases and J by 2 bases, and 10 bases separated the two germline ends. CDR3 in amino acids: CASSVHGPYEQYF. In DNA, the CDR3 is TGTGCCAGCAGCGTCCACGGTCCCTACGAGCAGTACTTC.

Of note for this clonotype: This may arise from a read error, as a much more abundant clone is one base away. The chain uses TRBV6-1 and TRBJ1-6; perhaps TRBD1 as D (6 bases). This CDR3 spans 16 amino acids. Germline V gene lookup returns CDR1 MNHNS and CDR2 SASEGT. CDR3 sequence reads: CASRQKGGLNNSSLHF. CDR3 DNA: TGTGCCAGCAGACAAAAAGGGGGACTGAATAATTCATCCCTCCACTTT.

Turning to this clonotype: A much larger clone sits a single nucleotide away, making a read error possible. The rearrangement links TRBV6-4 to TRBJ2-1, with 7 bases matching TRBD1. Germline-derived CDR1 and CDR2 are MRHNA and SNTAGT. The CDR3 is made up of 13 amino acids. The CDR3 loop reads CASNRDSYNDQFF. CDR3 nucleotides: TGTGCCAGCAACCGGGACAGTTACAATGATCAGTTCTTC.

In this sample, this clonotype turned up a few times. V gene TRBV12-3 or TRBV12-4 combines with J gene TRBJ2-5; D may be TRBD1 (5 bases). This CDR3 has 16 residues. V was trimmed by 0 bases and J by 1 base, leaving 12 bases between them. The CDR3 spells CASSLASGRVQETQYF. CDR3 DNA sequence: TGTGCCAGCAGTTTAGCGTCAGGCAGGGTCCAAGAGACCCAGTACTTC.

This clonotype has ten or more counts. This chain links TRBV18 with TRBJ2-6, with TRBD2 as a possible D gene (6 bases). The CDR3 extends over 16 amino acids. V lost 0 bases to trimming and J lost 0 bases, with 6 bases between them. Germline V gene lookup returns CDR1 KGHSH and CDR2 LQKENI. The CDR3 protein is CASSPPRGSGANVLTF. CDR3 nucleotide sequence: TGTGCCAGCTCACCACCGCGGGGCTCTGGGGCCAACGTCCTGACTTTC. Full variable domain (missing parts from reference TRBV18 and TRBJ2-6): NAGVMQNPRHLVRRRGQEARLRCSPMKGHSHVYWYRQLPEEGLKFMVYLQKENIIDESGMPKERFSAEFPKEGPSILRIQQVVRGDSAAYFCASSPPRGSGANVLTFGAGSRLTVL.